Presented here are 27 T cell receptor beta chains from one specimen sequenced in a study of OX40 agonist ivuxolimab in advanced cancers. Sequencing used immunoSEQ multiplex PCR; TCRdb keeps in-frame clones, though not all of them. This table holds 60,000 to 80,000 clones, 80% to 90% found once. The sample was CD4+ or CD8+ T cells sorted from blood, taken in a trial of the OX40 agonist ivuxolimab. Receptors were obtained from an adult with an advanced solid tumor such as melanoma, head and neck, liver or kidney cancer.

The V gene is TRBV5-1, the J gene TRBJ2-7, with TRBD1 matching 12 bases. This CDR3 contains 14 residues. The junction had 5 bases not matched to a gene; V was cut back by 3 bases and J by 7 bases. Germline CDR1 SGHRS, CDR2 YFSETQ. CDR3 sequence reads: CASSSGTGGVEQYF. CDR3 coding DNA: TGCGCCAGCAGCTCCGGGACAGGGGGCGTAGAGCAGTACTTC.

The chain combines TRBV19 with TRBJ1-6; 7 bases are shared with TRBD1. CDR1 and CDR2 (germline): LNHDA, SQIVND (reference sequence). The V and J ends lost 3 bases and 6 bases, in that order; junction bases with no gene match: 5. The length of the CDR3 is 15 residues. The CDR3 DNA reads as TGTGCCAGTAGTATCTCCGGGACAGTTAATTCACCCCTCCACTTT. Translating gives CASSISGTVNSPLHF.

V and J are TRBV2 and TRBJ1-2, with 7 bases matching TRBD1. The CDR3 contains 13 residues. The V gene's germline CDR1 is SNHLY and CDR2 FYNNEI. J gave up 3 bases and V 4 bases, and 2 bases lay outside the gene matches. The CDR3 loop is CASSVGQHYGYTF. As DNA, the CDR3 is TGTGCCAGCAGTGTGGGACAGCACTATGGCTACACCTTC.

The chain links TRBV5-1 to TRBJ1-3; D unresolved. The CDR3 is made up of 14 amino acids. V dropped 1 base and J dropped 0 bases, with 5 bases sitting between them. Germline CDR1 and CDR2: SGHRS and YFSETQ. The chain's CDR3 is CASSLIPSGNTIYF. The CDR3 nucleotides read TGCGCCAGCAGCTTGATACCCTCTGGAAACACCATATATTTT.

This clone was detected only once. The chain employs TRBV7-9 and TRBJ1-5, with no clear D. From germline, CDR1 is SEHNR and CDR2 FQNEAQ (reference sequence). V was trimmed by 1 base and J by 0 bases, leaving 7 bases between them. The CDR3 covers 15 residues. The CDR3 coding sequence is TGTGCCAGCAGCTTAGGGGATAATAGCAATCAGCCCCAGCATTTT. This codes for CASSLGDNSNQPQHF.

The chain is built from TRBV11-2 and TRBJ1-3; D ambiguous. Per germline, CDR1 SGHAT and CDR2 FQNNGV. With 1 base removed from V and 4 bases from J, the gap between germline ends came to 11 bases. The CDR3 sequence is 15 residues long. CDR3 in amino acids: CASSLVSNIGNTIYF. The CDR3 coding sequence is TGTGCCAGCAGCTTAGTATCCAACATAGGAAACACCATATATTTT.

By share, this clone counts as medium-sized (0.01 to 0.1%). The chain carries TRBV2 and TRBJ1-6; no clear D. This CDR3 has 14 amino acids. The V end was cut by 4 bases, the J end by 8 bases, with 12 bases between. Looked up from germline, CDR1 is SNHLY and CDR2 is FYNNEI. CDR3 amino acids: CASSVREDDSPLHF. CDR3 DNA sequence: TGTGCCAGCAGTGTGAGGGAGGATGATTCACCCCTCCACTTT. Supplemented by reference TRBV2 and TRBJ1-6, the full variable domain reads EPEVTQTPSHQVTQMGQEVILRCVPISNHLYFYWYRQILGQKVEFLVSFYNNEISEKSEIFDDQFSVERPDGSNFTLKIRSTKLEDSAMYFCASSVREDDSPLHFGNGTRLTVT.

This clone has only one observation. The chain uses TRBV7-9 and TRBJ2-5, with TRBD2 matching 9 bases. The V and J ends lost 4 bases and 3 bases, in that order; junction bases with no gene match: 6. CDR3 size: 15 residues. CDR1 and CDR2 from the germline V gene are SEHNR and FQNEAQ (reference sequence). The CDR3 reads CASSSQSGGKETQYF. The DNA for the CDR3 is TGTGCCAGCAGCTCCCAAAGCGGGGGGAAAGAGACCCAGTACTTC.

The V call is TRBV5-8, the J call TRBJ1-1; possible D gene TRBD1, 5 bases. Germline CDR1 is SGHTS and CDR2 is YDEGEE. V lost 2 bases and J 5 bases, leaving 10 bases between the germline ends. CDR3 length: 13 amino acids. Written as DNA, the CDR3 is TGTGCCAGCAGCTTATTGGGGGTTACTGAAGCTTTCTTT. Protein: CASSLLGVTEAFF.

The CDR3 coding sequence is TGTGCCAGCAGCCGGACAGGGCGGAATTCACCCCTCCACTTT. Its translation: CASSRTGRNSPLHF. This chain connects TRBV7-3 to TRBJ1-6, with 8 bases matching TRBD1. V shed 5 bases and J 7 bases; nucleotides not matched to a gene: 4. The CDR3 is 14 residues long. The V gene's germline CDR1 is SGHTA and CDR2 FQGTGA.

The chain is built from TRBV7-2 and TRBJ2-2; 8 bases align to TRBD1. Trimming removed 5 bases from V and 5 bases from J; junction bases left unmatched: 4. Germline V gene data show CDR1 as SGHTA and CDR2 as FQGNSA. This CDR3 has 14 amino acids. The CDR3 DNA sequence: TGTGCCAGCAGCGCGGACAGGGAAACCGGGGAGCTGTTTTTT. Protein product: CASSADRETGELFF.

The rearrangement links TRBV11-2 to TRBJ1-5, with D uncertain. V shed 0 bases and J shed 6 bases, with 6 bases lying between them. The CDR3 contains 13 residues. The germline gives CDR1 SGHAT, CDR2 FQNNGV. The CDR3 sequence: CASSLESSQPQHF. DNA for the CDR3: TGTGCCAGCAGCTTAGAATCGAGTCAGCCCCAGCATTTT.

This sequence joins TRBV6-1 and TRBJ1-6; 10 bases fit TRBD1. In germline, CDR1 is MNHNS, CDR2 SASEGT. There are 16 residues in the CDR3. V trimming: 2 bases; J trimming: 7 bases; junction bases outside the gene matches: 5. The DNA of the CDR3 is TGTGCCAGCAGTGAACCCGCGGGACAGGGGAATTCACCCCTCCACTTT. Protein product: CASSEPAGQGNSPLHF.

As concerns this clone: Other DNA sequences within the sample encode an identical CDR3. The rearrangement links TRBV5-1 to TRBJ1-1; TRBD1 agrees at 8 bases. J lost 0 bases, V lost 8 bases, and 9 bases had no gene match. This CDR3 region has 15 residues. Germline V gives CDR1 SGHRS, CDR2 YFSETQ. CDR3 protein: CASTPGGSMNTEAFF. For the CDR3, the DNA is TGCGCCAGTACTCCAGGGGGCTCTATGAACACTGAAGCTTTCTTT.

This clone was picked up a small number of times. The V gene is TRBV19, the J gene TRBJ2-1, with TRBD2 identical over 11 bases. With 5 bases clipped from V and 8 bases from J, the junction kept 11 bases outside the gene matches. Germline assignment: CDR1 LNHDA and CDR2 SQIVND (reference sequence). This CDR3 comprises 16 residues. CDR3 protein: CASSSVLAGGWDEQFF. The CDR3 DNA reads TGTGCCAGTAGTTCCGTCCTAGCGGGGGGCTGGGATGAGCAGTTCTTC.

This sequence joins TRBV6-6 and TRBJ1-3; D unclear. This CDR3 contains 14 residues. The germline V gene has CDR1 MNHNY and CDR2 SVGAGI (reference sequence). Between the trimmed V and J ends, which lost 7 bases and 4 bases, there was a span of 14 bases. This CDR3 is CASKVVQRGNTIYF. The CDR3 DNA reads TGTGCCAGCAAAGTGGTTCAGAGGGGAAACACCATATATTTT.

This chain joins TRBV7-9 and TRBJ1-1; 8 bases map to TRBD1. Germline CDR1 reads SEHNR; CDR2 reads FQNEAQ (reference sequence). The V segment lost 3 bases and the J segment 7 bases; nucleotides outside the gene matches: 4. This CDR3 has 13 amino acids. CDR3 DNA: TGTGCCAGCAGCTTCACAGGGGGGGATGAAGCTTTCTTT. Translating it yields CASSFTGGDEAFF.

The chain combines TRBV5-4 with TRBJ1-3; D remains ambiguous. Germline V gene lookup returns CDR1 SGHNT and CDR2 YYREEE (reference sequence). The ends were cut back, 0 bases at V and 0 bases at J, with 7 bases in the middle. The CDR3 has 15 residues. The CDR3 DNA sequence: TGTGCCAGCAGCTTGGCAGGAAACTCTGGAAACACCATATATTTT. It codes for CASSLAGNSGNTIYF.

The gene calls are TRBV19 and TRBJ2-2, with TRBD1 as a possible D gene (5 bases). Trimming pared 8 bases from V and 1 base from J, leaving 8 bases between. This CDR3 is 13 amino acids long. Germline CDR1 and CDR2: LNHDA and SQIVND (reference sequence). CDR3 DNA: TGTGCCAGTGTCAGGGAGAACACCGGGGAGCTGTTTTTT. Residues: CASVRENTGELFF.

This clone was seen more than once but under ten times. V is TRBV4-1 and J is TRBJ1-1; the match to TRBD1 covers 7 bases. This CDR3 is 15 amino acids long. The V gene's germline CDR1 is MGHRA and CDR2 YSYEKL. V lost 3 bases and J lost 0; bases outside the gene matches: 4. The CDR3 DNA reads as TGCGCCAGCAGCCATTACAGGGGAATGAACACTGAAGCTTTCTTT. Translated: CASSHYRGMNTEAFF.

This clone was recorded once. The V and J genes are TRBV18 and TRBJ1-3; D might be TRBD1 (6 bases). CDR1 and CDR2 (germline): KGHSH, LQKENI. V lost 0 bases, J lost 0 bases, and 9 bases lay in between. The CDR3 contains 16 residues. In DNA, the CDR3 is TGTGCCAGCTCACCACCGAACAGGGACTCTGGAAACACCATATATTTT. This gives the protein CASSPPNRDSGNTIYF. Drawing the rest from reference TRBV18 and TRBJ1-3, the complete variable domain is NAGVMQNPRHLVRRRGQEARLRCSPMKGHSHVYWYRQLPEEGLKFMVYLQKENIIDESGMPKERFSAEFPKEGPSILRIQQVVRGDSAAYFCASSPPNRDSGNTIYFGEGSWLTVV.

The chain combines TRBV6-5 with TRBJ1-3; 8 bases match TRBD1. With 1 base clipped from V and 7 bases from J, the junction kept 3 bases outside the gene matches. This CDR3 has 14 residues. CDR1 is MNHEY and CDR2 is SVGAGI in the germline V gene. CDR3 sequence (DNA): TGTGCCAGCAGTTACTGGCAGGGGGCCAACACCATATATTTT. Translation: CASSYWQGANTIYF.

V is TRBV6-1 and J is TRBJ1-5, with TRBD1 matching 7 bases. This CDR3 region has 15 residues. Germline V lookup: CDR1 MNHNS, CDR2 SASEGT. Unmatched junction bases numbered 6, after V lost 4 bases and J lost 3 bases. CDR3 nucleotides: TGTGCCAGCAGTGGGGGCAGGGGGGACAATCAGCCCCAGCATTTT. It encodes CASSGGRGDNQPQHF.

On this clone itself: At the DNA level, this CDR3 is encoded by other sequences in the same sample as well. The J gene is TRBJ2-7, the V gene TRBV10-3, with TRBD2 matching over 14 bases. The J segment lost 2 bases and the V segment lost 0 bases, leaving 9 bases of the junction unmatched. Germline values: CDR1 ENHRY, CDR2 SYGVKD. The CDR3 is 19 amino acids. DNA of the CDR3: TGTGCCATCAGTGAGTCGCAGGGGCGACTAGCGGGGGGGACCTACGAGCAGTACTTC. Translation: CAISESQGRLAGGTYEQYF.

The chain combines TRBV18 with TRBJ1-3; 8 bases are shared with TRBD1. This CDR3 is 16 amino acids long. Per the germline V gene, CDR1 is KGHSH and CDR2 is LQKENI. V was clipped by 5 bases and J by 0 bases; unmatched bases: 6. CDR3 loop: CASSRGQVGSGNTIYF. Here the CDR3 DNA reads TGTGCCAGCTCAAGGGGACAGGTCGGCTCTGGAAACACCATATATTTT. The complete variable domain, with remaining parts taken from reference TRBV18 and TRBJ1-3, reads NAGVMQNPRHLVRRRGQEARLRCSPMKGHSHVYWYRQLPEEGLKFMVYLQKENIIDESGMPKERFSAEFPKEGPSILRIQQVVRGDSAAYFCASSRGQVGSGNTIYFGEGSWLTVV.

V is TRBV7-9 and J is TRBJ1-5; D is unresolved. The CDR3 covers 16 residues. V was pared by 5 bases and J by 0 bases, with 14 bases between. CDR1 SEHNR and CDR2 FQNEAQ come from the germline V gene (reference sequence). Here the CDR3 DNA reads TGTGCCAGCAGCCTAGGGCTGACGCCTAGCAATCAGCCCCAGCATTTT. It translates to CASSLGLTPSNQPQHF.

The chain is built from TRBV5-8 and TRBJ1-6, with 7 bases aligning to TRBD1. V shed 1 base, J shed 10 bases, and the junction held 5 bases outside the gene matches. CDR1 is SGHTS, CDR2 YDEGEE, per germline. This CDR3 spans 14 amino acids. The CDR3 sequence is CASSLPDRESPLHF. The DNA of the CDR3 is TGTGCCAGCAGCTTGCCTGACAGGGAATCACCCCTCCACTTT.